This T cell receptor beta chain was sequenced in a study of CD8+ T cells in alopecia areata. V gave up 4 bases and J gave up 4 bases; unmatched junction bases: 6. The V gene's germline CDR1 is ENHRY and CDR2 SYGVKD. This CDR3 is 14 amino acids long. Study observations and caveats: TCR sharing across patients was less clear than in mice, possibly HLA-related. Scalp clonality decreased significantly with tofacitinib, and so did expanded CD8+ clones among the top 100. Affected lesional scalp, above all in alopecia totalis/universalis, was more clonal than normal scalp. In scalp and blood, many expanded lesional clones persisted during tofacitinib.

RNA extraction and reverse transcription yielded cDNA as sequencing template. TCRdb keeps only in-frame clones here, not all; method: immunoSEQ multiplex PCR. The data show about 210,000 clones, 50% to 60% seen once. The treatment is: oral pan-JAK inhibitor, 5-10 mg twice daily. This clone has more than one count but fewer than ten. Its target is unknown. The TCR comes from a human donor with alopecia areata. The chain joins TRBV10-3 to TRBJ2-7, with 8 bases fitting TRBD1. The sample in question was CD4+ T cells sorted from blood, obtained at week 4, from a patient treated with tofacitinib. In nucleotides, the CDR3 is TGTGCCATCAGTGCGCGGACAGGGAGGTACGAGCAGTACTTC. Translation gives CAISARTGRYEQYF.